This T cell receptor beta chain was sequenced in a study of blood T cells in healthy people across ages. Using a J-beta primer mix together with a sample-barcoded 5' primer, a second PCR was run for about 6 to 12 cycles. Each CDR3 protein gets one entry after TCRdb re-called the 5' RACE reads with MiXCR. The table includes 870,000 or so distinct CDR3 sequences, about 28% detected once. The study's findings and limits: Per million T cells, TCR beta diversity dropped roughly linearly as age increased.

There are many counts of this clonotype. Its antigen is still unknown. Sequencing used blood. The receptor was isolated from a woman older than 75 in good health.

The CDR3 DNA sequence: TGTGCCAGCAGCTTAGATGGGGGTGGCAACATTCAGTACTTC. This gives the protein CASSLDGGGNIQYF. This chain uses TRBV7-9 with TRBJ2-4; the D call may be TRBD1 or TRBD2 (5 bases each). The germline V and J ends were trimmed by 1 base and 7 bases, with 11 bases remaining between them. This CDR3 has 14 residues. Looked up from germline, CDR1 is SEHNR and CDR2 is FQNEAQ (reference sequence).